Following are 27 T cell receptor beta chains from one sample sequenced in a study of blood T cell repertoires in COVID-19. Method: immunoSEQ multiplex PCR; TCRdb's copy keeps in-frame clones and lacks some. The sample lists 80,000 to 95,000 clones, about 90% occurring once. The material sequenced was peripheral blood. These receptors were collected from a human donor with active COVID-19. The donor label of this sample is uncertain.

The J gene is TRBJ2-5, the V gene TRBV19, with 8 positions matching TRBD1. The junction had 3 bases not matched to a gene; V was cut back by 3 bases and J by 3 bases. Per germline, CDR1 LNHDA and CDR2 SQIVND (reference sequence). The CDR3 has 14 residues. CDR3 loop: CASSIHRGEETQYF. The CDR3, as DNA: TGTGCCAGTAGTATTCACAGGGGGGAAGAGACCCAGTACTTC.

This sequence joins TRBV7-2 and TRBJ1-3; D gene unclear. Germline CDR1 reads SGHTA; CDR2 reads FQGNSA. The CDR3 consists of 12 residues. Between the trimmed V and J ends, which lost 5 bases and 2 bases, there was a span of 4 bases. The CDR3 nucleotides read TGTGCCAGCAGCCCTACTGGAAACACCATATATTTT. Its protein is CASSPTGNTIYF.

The CDR3 DNA follows: TGTGCCAGCAGGCGGTGGGGACAGGACCCCTACGAGCAGTACTTC. As protein: CASRRWGQDPYEQYF. The chain uses TRBV11-2 and TRBJ2-7; TRBD1 matches at 8 bases. The CDR3 runs 15 residues. V shed 6 bases and J 2 bases; nucleotides not matched to a gene: 9. From germline, CDR1 is SGHAT and CDR2 FQNNGV.

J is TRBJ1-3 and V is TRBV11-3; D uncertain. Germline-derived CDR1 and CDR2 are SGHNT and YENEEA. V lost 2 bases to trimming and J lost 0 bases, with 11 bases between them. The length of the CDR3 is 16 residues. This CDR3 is CASSLSTGFSGNTIYF. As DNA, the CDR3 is TGTGCCAGCAGCTTAAGTACGGGGTTCTCTGGAAACACCATATATTTT.

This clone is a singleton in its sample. DNA of the CDR3: TGTGCCAGCAGCGCCAGTAGAGGTGGGACTAGCGCCCACGAGCAGTACTTC. It yields the protein CASSASRGGTSAHEQYF. The chain has TRBV9 and TRBJ2-7; 10 positions match TRBD2. There are 17 residues in the CDR3. J lost 5 bases, V lost 3 bases, and 14 bases had no gene match. Germline V gene lookup returns CDR1 SGDLS and CDR2 YYNGEE.

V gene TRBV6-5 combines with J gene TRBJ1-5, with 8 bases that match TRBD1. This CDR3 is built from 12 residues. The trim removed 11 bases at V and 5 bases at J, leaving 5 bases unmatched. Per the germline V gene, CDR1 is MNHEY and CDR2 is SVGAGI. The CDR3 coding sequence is TGTGCCGTACAGGGGGATCATCAGCCCCAGCATTTT. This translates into CAVQGDHQPQHF.

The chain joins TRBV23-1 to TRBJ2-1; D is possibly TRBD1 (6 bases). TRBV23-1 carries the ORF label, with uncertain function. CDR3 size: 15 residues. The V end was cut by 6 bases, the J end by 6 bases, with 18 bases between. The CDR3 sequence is CASSPGTYKLNEQFF. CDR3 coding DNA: TGCGCCAGCAGCCCCGGGACATACAAACTCAATGAGCAGTTCTTC.

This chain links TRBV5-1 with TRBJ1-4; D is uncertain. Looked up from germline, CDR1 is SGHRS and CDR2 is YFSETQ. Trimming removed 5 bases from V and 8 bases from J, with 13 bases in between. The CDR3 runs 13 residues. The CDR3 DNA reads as TGCGCCAGCAGATCGGGAGGTTCCGAAAAACTGTTTTTT. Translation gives CASRSGGSEKLFF.

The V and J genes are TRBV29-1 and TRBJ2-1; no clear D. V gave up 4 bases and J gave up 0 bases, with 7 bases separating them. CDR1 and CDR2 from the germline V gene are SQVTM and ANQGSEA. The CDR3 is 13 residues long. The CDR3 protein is CSVGPDSYNEQFF. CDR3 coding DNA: TGCAGCGTTGGGCCAGACTCCTACAATGAGCAGTTCTTC.

The CDR3 here is CASSRLENEQFF. CDR3 DNA: TGTGCCAGCAGCCGACTGGAAAATGAGCAGTTCTTC. The gene calls are TRBV7-2 and TRBJ2-1; no clear D gene. V gave up 5 bases and J gave up 7 bases, with 9 bases separating them. Germline V gives CDR1 SGHTA, CDR2 FQGNSA. The CDR3 has 12 amino acids.

This chain's CDR3 is CASSLVSLTELKGNTIYF. DNA for the CDR3: TGCGCCAGCAGCTTGGTTTCCCTGACTGAGCTTAAGGGAAACACCATATATTTT. The chain uses TRBV5-1 and TRBJ1-3; no clear D gene. The germline V gene encodes CDR1 SGHRS and CDR2 YFSETQ. Trimming took 0 bases from V and 4 from J, leaving 20 bases between them. CDR3 length: 18 amino acids.

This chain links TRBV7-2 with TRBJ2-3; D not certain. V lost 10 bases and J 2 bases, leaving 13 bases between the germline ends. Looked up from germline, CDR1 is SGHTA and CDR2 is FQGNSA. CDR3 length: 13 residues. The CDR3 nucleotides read TGTGCCACACGAAGAGCTTCCACAGATACGCAGTATTTT. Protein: CATRRASTDTQYF.

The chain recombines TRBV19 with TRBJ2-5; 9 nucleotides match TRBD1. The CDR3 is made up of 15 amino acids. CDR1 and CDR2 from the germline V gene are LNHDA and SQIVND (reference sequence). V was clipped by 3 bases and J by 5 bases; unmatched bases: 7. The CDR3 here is CASSIQTGGGETQYF. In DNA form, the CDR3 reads TGTGCCAGTAGTATCCAAACAGGGGGCGGGGAGACCCAGTACTTC.

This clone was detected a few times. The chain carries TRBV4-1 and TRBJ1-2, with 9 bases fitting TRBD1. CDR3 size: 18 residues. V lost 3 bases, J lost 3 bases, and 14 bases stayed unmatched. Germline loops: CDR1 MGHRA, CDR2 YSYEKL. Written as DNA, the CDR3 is TGCGCCAGCAGCCAGCGGGCCGGGACAGGGAACTTGGACTATGGCTACACCTTC. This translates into CASSQRAGTGNLDYGYTF.

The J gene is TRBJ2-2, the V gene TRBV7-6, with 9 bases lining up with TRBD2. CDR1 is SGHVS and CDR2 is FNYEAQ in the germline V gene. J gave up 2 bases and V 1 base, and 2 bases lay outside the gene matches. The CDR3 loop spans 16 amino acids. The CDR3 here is CASSLGTSANTGELFF. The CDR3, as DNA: TGTGCCAGCAGCTTAGGGACTAGCGCTAACACCGGGGAGCTGTTTTTT.

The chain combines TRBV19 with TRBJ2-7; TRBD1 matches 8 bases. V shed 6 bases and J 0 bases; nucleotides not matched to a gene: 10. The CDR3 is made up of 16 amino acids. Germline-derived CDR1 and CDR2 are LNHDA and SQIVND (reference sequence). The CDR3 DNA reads TGTGCCAGTAGCCCTTACCGGGACAGGAGCTCCTACGAGCAGTACTTC. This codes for CASSPYRDRSSYEQYF.

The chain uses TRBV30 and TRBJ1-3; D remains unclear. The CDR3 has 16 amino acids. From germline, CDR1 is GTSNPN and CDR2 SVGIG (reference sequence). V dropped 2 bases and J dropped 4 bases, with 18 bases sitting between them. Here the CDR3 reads CAWSPSLKVEGNTIYF. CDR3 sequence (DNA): TGTGCCTGGAGTCCTAGCCTTAAGGTGGAAGGAAACACCATATATTTT.

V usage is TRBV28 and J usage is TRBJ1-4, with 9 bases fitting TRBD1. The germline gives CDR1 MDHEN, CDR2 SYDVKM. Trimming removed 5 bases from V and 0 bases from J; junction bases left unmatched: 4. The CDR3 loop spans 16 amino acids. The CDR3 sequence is CASSPRQGATNEKLFF. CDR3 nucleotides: TGTGCCAGCAGTCCCCGACAGGGGGCAACTAATGAAAAACTGTTTTTT. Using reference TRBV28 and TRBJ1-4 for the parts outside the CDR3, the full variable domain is DVKVTQSSRYLVKRTGEKVFLECVQDMDHENMFWYRQDPGLGLRLIYFSYDVKMKEKGDIPEGYSVSREKKERFSLILESASTNQTSMYLCASSPRQGATNEKLFFGSGTQLSVL.

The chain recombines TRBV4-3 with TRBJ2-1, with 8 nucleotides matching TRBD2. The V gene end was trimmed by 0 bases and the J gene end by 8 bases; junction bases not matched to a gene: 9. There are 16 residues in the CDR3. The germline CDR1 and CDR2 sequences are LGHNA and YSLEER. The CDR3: CASSQDATGGHDEQFF. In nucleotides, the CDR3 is TGCGCCAGCAGCCAAGACGCAACGGGGGGGCACGATGAGCAGTTCTTC.

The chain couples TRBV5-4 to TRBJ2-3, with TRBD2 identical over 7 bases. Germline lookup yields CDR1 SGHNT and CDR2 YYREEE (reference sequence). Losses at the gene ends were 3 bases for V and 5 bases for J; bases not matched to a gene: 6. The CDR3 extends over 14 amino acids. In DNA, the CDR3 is TGTGCCAGCAGCTGGGGGGGACGAGAAGATACGCAGTATTTT. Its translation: CASSWGGREDTQYF.

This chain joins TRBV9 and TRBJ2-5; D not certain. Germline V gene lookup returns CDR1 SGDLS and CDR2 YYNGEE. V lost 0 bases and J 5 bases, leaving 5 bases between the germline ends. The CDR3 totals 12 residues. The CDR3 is CASSVEEETQYF. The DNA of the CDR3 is TGTGCCAGCAGCGTAGAGGAGGAGACCCAGTACTTC. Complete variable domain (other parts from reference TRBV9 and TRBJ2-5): DSGVTQTPKHLITATGQRVTLRCSPRSGDLSVYWYQQSLDQGLQFLIQYYNGEERAKGNILERFSAQQFPDLHSELNLSSLELGDSALYFCASSVEEETQYFGPGTRLLVL.

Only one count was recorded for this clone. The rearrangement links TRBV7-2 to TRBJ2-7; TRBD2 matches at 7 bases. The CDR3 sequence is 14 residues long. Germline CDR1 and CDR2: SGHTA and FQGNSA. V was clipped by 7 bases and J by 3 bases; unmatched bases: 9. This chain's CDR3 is CASKPGLSSYEQYF. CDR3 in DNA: TGTGCCAGCAAGCCGGGACTATCGAGCTACGAGCAGTACTTC.

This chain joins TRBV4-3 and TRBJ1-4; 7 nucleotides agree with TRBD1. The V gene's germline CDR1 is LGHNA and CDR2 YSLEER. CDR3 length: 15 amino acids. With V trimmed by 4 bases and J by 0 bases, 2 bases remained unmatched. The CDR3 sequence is CASSPGTATNEKLFF. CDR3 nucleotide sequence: TGCGCCAGCAGCCCGGGGACAGCAACTAATGAAAAACTGTTTTTT.

For the CDR3, the DNA is TGTGCCACCAGTGACTGGGACAGGGGTGGCTACACCTTC. It codes for CATSDWDRGGYTF. This chain joins TRBV24-1 and TRBJ1-2; 10 nucleotides line up with TRBD1. CDR1 and CDR2 (germline): KGHDR, SFDVKD. CDR3 size: 13 residues. V shed 4 bases and J 7 bases; nucleotides not matched to a gene: 2.

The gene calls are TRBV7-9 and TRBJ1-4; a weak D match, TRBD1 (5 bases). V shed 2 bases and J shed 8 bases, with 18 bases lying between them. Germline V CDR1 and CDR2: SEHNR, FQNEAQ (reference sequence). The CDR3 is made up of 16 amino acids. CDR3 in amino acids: CASSLRLEGRLEKLFF. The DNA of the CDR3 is TGTGCCAGCAGCTTAAGACTAGAGGGGCGCTTGGAAAAACTGTTTTTT. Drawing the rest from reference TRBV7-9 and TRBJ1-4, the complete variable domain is DTGVSQNPRHKITKRGQNVTFRCDPISEHNRLYWYRQTLGQGPEFLTYFQNEAQLEKSRLLSDRFSAERPKGSFSTLEIQRTEQGDSAMYLCASSLRLEGRLEKLFFGSGTQLSVL.

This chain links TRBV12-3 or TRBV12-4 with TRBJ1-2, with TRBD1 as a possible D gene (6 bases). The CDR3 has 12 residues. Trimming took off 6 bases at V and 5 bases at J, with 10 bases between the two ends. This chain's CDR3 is CASSGQIYGYTF. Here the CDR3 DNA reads TGTGCCAGCAGCGGACAGATTTATGGCTACACCTTC.

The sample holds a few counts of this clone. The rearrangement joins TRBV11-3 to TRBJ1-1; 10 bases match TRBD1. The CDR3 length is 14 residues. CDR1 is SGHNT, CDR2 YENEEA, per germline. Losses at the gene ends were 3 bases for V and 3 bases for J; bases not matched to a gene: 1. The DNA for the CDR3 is TGTGCCAGCAGCTTCGGACAGGGGGACACTGAAGCTTTCTTT. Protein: CASSFGQGDTEAFF. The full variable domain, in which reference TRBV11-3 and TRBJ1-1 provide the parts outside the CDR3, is EAGVVQSPRYKIIEKKQPVAFWCNPISGHNTLYWYLQNLGQGPELLIRYENEEAVDDSQLPKDRFSAERLKGVDSTLKIQPAELGDSAVYLCASSFGQGDTEAFFGQGTRLTVV.